The sequence of this T cell receptor (beta chain) was determined in a study of OX40 agonist ivuxolimab in advanced cancers. Study as a whole: Past anti-PD-1, anti-PD-L1 or anti-CTLA-4 therapy was accepted, and roughly 40% had received some.

Trimming left V 4 bases short and J 6 bases short, with 6 bases between. CDR1 is ENHRY and CDR2 is SYGVKD in the germline V gene. CDR3 length: 12 amino acids. People who had autoimmune disease history or systemic immunosuppression were excluded. The assay was immunoSEQ multiplex PCR, and TCRdb's table has in-frame clones only and misses some. The top ten clones hold approximately 0.75% of a sample with 60,000 to 90,000 clones, 86% of them seen once. General study results and limits: By week 6 at 0.1 to 3.0 mg/kg, blood CD4+ and CD8+ T cells had expanded clonally. On average, CD8+ T cells had more expanded clones than CD4+.

Remarks on this clone: Its matching antigen is unknown.

Sample: CD4+ or CD8+ T cells sorted from blood, taken in a trial of the OX40 agonist ivuxolimab. The chain employs TRBV10-3 and TRBJ2-2; no firm D call. This TCR was recovered from an adult with an advanced solid tumor such as melanoma, head and neck, liver or kidney cancer. CDR3: CAISGQAGELFF. As DNA, the CDR3 is TGTGCCATCAGTGGCCAGGCCGGGGAGCTGTTTTTT.